These T cell receptor beta chains were read from a single sample in a study of CD8 T cell repertoires and HIV-1 epitope variants. Assay: immunoSEQ multiplex PCR; the TCRdb copy retains only in-frame clones and omits some. The data show under 100,000 clones, over 70% seen once. The sequenced sample was uncultured baseline CD8+ T cells from peripheral blood mononuclear cells (PBMCs). Receptors originate from a male donor with HIV. The CDR3 runs from the conserved cysteine through the conserved F or W. D genes are given only for firm matches. Size is stated for part of the rows, as once, few or many counts, or as a class when the clone is expanded.

J gene | V gene | D gene | clone size | CDR3 DNA | CDR3 protein
TRBJ1-1 | TRBV28 | NA | NA | TGTGCCAGCAGTTTATCAGGACAGATCACTGAAGCTTTCTTT | CASSLSGQITEAFF
TRBJ2-1 | TRBV5-6 | NA | few | TGTGCCAGCAGCTTGATGGCTAGTACTTACCATGAGCAGTTCTTC | CASSLMASTYHEQFF
TRBJ2-7 | TRBV2 | TRBD2 | once | TGTGCCAGCATTGACTCTGGAGGGACTACCTACGAGCAGTACTTC | CASIDSGGTTYEQYF
TRBJ1-1 | TRBV6-1 | NA | NA | TGTGCCAGCAGTGAAGGGGACCTGAACACTGAAGCTTTCTTT | CASSEGDLNTEAFF
TRBJ2-2 | TRBV5-8 | NA | NA | TGTGCCAGCAGCTTGACAGGAAACACCGGGGAGCTGTTTTTT | CASSLTGNTGELFF
TRBJ2-5 | TRBV28 | TRBD2 | NA | TGTGCCAGCCGAAATTGGGGGACTAGCGGGATCCAAGAGACCCAGTACTTC | CASRNWGTSGIQETQYF
TRBJ2-3 | TRBV28 | TRBD2 | NA | TGTGCCAGCAGTCCCCCGGGGGGATCCGATACGCAGTATTTT | CASSPPGGSDTQYF
TRBJ2-5 | TRBV27 | NA | NA | TGTGCCAGCAGTTTCAGGGAGCGGGAGACCCAGTACTTC | CASSFRERETQYF
TRBJ1-4 | TRBV4-1 | TRBD1 | NA | TGCGCCAGCAGCCAAGGGACAGGGGATAATGAAAAACTGTTTTTT | CASSQGTGDNEKLFF
TRBJ2-2 | TRBV27 | NA | NA | TGTGCCAGCAGTTTGGAAGTTCTTACCGGGGAGCTGTTTTTT | CASSLEVLTGELFF
TRBJ1-5 | TRBV11-2 | TRBD1 | NA | TGTGCCAGCAGCCAGACAGGGGGGAATCAGCCCCAGCATTTT | CASSQTGGNQPQHF
TRBJ2-5 | TRBV15 | NA | few | TGTGCCACCAGCACAGGTCCCAGGGAGACCCAGTACTTC | CATSTGPRETQYF
TRBJ1-2 | TRBV15 | NA | NA | TGTGCCACCAGCAGAAAAGACAAGGGCCATGGCTACACCTTC | CATSRKDKGHGYTF
TRBJ2-1 | TRBV28 | NA | NA | TGTGCCAGCAGTTGGTACGGTGAGCAGTTCTTC | CASSWYGEQFF
TRBJ2-7 | TRBV7-8 | NA | NA | TGTGCCAGCAGCTTATTAAGCACAGGGTTCTTCGAGCAGTACTTC | CASSLLSTGFFEQYF
TRBJ1-1 | TRBV7-3 | TRBD1 | NA | TGTGCCAGCAGCTTACAGGGGGCGAACACTGAAGCTTTCTTT | CASSLQGANTEAFF
TRBJ2-3 | TRBV9 | TRBD2 | NA | TGTGCCAGCAGCGTATACGGGGGGGCCTCGGATACGCAGTATTTT | CASSVYGGASDTQYF
TRBJ2-5 | TRBV7-2 | TRBD2 | once | TGTGCCAGCAGCTTAGACTGGCTAGCGGAAGAGACCCAGTACTTC | CASSLDWLAEETQYF